This T cell receptor (beta chain) was retrieved from a study of blood T cell repertoires in COVID-19. Looking at the study overall: Specimens from acute and convalescent COVID-19 originated in the United States, Italy and Spain.

The CDR3 is 13 amino acids. V shed 5 bases and J shed 1 base, with 8 bases lying between them. CDR1 GTSNPN and CDR2 SVGIG come from the germline V gene (reference sequence). As handled by the study authors: By means of reference gene primer amplification, nucleated cell counts were estimated. Assay used: immunoSEQ multiplex PCR; TCRdb lists only in-frame clones, some missing. D and trimming come from the DNA, and the V and J calls and clone size come from that table. The sample includes roughly 250,000 clones, 85% to 90% seen only once; the top ten take about 0.99%. Sequenced material: peripheral blood. The TCR originated in a woman aged 40 to 50 who had recovered from COVID-19. The chain recombines TRBV30 with TRBJ2-2; a possible D gene is TRBD2 (6 bases). CDR3 sequence reads: CAWAGRNTGELFF. The CDR3 DNA reads as TGTGCCTGGGCCGGGAGGAACACCGGGGAGCTGTTTTTT. The variable domain in full, with the rest retrieved from reference TRBV30 and TRBJ2-2, is SQTIHQWPATLVQPVGSPLSLECTVEGTSNPNLYWYRQAAGRGLQLLFYSVGIGQISSEVPQNLSASRPQDRQFILSSKKLLLSDSGFYLCAWAGRNTGELFFGEGSRLTVL.